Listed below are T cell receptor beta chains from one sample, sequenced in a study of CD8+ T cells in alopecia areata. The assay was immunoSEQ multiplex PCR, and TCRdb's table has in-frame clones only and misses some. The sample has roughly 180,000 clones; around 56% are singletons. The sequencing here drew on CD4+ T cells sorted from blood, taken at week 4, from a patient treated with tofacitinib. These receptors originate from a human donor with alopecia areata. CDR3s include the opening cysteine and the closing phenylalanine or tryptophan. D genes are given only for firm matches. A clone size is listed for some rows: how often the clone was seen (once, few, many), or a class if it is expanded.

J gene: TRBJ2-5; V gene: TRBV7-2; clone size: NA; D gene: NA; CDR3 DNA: TGTGCCAGCAGCTTATCCCCCCCGGAGACCCAGTACTTC; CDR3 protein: CASSLSPPETQYF
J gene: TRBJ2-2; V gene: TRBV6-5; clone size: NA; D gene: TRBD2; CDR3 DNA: TGTGCCAGCAGATCAAGCGGGGTTAACACCGGGGAGCTGTTTTTT; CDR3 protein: CASRSSGVNTGELFF
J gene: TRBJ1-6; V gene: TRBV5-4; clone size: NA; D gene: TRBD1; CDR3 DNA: TGTGCCAGCAGCTTGCCGGCCAGGGGGCGGGATTCACCCCTCCACTTT; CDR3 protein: CASSLPARGRDSPLHF
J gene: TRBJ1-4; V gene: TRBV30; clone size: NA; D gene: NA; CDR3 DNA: TGTGCCTGGAGTGACCGGCCAGGGGAAAAACTGTTTTTT; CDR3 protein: CAWSDRPGEKLFF
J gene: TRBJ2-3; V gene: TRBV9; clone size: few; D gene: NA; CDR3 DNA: TGTGCCAGCAGCGGGGGAACAGATACGCAGTATTTT; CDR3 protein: CASSGGTDTQYF
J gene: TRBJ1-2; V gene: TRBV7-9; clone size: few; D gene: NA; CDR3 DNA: TGTGCCAGCAGCACCCGGGACTACACCTTC; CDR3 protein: CASSTRDYTF
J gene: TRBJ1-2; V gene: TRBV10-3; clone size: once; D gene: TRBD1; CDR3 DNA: TGTGCCATCAGTGAGCGACAGGGTGGGAACTATGGCTACACCTTC; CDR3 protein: CAISERQGGNYGYTF
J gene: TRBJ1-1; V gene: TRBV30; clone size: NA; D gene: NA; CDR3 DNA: TGTGCCTGGGGCAGGACGAACACTGAAGCTTTCTTT; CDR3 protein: CAWGRTNTEAFF
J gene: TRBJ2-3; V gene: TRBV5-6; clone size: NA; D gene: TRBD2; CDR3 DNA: TGTGCCAGCAGACGTAGCGGGGGGGCCGGGGATACGCAGTATTTT; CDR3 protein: CASRRSGGAGDTQYF
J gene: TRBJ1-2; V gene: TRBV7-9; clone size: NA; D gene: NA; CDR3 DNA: TGTGCCAGCAGCCACCCGCCGGGGGCAGATGGCTACACCTTC; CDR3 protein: CASSHPPGADGYTF
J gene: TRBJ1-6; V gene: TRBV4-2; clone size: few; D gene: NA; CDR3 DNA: TGTGCCAGCAGCCAACGGAATTCACCCCTCCACTTT; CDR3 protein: CASSQRNSPLHF
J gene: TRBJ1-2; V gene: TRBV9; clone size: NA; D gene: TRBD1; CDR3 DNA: TGTGCCAGCAGCGTGGACAGGGGAAACTATGGCTACACCTTC; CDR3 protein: CASSVDRGNYGYTF
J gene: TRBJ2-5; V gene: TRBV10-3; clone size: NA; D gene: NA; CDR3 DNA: TGTGCCATCAGTCGACAAGAGCCAGAGACCCAGTACTTC; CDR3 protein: CAISRQEPETQYF
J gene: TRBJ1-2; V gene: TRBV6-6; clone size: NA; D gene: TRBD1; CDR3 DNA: TGTGCCAGCAGTTACCCTCCCGGACAGGGGGCGTATGGCTACACCTTC; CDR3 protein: CASSYPPGQGAYGYTF
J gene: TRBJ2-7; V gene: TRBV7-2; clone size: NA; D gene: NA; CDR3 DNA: TGTGCCAGCAGCTTAGACAGCCTTTACGAGCAGTACTTC; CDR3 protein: CASSLDSLYEQYF
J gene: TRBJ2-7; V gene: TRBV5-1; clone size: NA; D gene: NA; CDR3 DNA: TGCGCCAGCAAGTCCACCACTCAGACCTACGAGCAGTACTTC; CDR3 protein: CASKSTTQTYEQYF
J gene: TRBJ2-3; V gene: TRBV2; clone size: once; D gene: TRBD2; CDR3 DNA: TGTGCCAGCAGTGCGGGGGGAACAGATACGCAGTATTTT; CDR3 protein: CASSAGGTDTQYF
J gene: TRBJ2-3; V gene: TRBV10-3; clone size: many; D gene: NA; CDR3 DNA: TGTGCCATCTTGGGTGATACGCAGTATTTT; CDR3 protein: CAILGDTQYF
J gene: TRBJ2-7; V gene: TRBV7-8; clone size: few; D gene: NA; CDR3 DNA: TGTGCCAGCAGCCTTAGATCCTACGAGCAGTACTTC; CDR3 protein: CASSLRSYEQYF
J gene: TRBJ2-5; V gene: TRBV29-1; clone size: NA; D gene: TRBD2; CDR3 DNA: TGCAGCGTCGGGAGGGCCCAAGAGACCCAGTACTTC; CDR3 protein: CSVGRAQETQYF
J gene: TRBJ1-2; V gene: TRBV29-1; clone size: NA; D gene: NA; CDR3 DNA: TGCAGCGTTCAGGATGGCTGGGGCTACACCTTC; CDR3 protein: CSVQDGWGYTF
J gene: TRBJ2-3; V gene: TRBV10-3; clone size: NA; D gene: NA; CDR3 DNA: TGTGCCATCAGTGGCCGCACAGATACGCAGTATTTT; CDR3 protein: CAISGRTDTQYF
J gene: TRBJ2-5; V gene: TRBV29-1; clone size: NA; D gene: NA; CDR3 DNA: TGCAGCGTTGAGGGCGGCTACCAAGAGACCCAGTACTTC; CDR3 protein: CSVEGGYQETQYF
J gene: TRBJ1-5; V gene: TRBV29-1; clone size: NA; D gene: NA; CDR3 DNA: TGCAGCGTCGCTATCCTAGAGGGGCGGAATCAGCCCCAGCATTTT; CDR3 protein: CSVAILEGRNQPQHF
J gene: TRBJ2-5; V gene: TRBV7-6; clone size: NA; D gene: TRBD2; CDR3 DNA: TGTGCCAGCAGCCAAGCGGGACTAGAGGAGACCCAGTACTTC; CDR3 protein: CASSQAGLEETQYF